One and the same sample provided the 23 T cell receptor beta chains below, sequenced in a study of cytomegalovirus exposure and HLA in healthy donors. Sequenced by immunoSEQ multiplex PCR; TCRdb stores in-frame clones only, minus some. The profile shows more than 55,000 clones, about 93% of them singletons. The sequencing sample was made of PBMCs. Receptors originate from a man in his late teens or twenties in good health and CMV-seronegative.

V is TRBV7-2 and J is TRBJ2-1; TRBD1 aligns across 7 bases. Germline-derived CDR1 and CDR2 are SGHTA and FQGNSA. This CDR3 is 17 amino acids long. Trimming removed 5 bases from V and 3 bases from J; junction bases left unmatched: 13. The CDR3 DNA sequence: TGTGCCAGCAGCAAATGGGGACAGCCTACGGTCTACAATGAGCAGTTCTTC. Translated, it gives CASSKWGQPTVYNEQFF.

CDR3 sequence reads: CASSYGHLGNYGYTF. The DNA of the CDR3 is TGTGCCAGCAGCTATGGACATTTGGGGAACTATGGCTACACCTTC. The gene calls are TRBV5-4 and TRBJ1-2; D is possibly TRBD1 (5 bases). Germline CDR1 reads SGHNT; CDR2 reads YYREEE (reference sequence). Trimming took off 3 bases at V and 2 bases at J, with 14 bases between the two ends. CDR3 length: 15 residues.

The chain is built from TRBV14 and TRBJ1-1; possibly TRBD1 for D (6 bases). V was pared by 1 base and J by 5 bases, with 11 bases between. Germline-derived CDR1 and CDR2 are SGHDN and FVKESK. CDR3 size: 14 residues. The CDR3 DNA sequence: TGTGCCAGCAGCCAAGGGAACAGGGCGACTGAAGCTTTCTTT. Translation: CASSQGNRATEAFF.

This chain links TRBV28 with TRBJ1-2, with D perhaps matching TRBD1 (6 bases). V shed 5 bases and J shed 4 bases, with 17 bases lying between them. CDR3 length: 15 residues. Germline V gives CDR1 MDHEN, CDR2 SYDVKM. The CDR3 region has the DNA TGTGCCAGCAGTCCGCGGCGGGGGGCACCCTATGGCTACACCTTC. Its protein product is CASSPRRGAPYGYTF.

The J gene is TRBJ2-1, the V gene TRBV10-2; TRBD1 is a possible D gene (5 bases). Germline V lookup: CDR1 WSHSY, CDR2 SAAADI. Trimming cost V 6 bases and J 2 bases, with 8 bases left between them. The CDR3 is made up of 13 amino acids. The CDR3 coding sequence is TGCGCCAGCAGGGCAGGGACCTACAATGAGCAGTTCTTC. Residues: CASRAGTYNEQFF.

The CDR3 DNA follows: TGTGCCAGCAGTTACGGCTGGCAGTACGAGCAGTACTTC. Its translation is CASSYGWQYEQYF. The V and J genes are TRBV6-5 and TRBJ2-7; D gene unclear. The CDR3 runs to 13 residues. Per the germline V gene, CDR1 is MNHEY and CDR2 is SVGAGI. With 2 bases removed from V and 4 bases from J, the gap between germline ends came to 9 bases.

CDR3 nucleotides: TGTGCCAGCAGGGGGGACTATAGCAATCAGCCCCAGCATTTT. Protein product: CASRGDYSNQPQHF. This chain uses TRBV6-1 with TRBJ1-5; possible D gene TRBD1, 5 bases. V lost 6 bases to trimming and J lost 0 bases, with 9 bases between them. Germline assignment: CDR1 MNHNS and CDR2 SASEGT. This CDR3 has 14 residues.

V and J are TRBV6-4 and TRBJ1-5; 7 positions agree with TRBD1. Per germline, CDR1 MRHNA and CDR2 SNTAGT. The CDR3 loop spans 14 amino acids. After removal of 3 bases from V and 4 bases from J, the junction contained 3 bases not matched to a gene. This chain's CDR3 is CASSEAGGNQPQHF. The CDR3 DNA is TGTGCCAGCAGTGAGGCAGGGGGAAATCAGCCCCAGCATTTT.

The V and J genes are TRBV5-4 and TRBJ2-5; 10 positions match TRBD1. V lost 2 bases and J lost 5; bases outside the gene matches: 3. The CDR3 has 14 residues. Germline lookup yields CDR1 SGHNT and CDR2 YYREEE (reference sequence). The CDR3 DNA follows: TGTGCCAGCAGCTTCTGGGGACAGGGGGAGACCCAGTACTTC. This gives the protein CASSFWGQGETQYF.

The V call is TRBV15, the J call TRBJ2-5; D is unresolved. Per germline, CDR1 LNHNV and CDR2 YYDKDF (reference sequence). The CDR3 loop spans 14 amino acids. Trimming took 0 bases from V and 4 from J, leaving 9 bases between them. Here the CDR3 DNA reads TGTGCCACCAGCAGAGACGTCCCTCGAGAGACCCAGTACTTC. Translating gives CATSRDVPRETQYF.

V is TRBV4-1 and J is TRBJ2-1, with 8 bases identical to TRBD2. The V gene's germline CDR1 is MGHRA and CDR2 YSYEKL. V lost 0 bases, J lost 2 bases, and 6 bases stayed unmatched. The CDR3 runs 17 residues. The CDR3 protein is CASSQDRVAGPYNEQFF. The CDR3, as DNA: TGCGCCAGCAGCCAAGATCGCGTAGCGGGACCCTACAATGAGCAGTTCTTC.

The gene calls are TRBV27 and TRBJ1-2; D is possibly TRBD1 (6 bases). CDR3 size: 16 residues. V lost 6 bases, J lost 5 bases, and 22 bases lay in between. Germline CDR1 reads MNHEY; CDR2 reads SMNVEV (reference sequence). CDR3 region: CASSHTPRGFRYGYTF. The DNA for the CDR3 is TGTGCCAGCAGCCATACCCCCAGGGGTTTTCGTTATGGCTACACCTTC.

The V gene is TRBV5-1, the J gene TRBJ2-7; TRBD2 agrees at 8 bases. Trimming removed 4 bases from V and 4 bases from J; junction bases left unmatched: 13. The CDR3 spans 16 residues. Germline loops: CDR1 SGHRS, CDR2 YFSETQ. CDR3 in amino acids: CASSPGGAGVGYEQYF. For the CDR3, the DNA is TGCGCCAGCAGCCCCGGGGGAGCGGGAGTTGGTTACGAGCAGTACTTC.

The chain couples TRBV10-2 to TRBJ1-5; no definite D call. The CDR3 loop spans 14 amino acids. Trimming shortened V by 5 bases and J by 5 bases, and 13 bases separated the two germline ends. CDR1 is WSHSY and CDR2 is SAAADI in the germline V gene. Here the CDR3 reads CASSQTDGDQPQHF. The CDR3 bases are TGCGCCAGCAGTCAAACCGACGGGGATCAGCCCCAGCATTTT.

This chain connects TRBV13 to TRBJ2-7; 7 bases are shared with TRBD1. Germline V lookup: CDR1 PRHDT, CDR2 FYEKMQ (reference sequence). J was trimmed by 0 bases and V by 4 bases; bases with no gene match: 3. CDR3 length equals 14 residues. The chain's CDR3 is CASSSTGNSYEQYF. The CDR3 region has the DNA TGTGCCAGCAGCTCGACAGGGAACTCCTACGAGCAGTACTTC.

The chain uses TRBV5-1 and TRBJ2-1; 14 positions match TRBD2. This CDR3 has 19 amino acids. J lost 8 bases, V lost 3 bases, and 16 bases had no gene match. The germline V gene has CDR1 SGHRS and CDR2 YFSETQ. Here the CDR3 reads CASSWGLAGEILVLDEQFF. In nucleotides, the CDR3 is TGCGCCAGCAGCTGGGGACTAGCGGGAGAAATCCTGGTTTTAGATGAGCAGTTCTTC.

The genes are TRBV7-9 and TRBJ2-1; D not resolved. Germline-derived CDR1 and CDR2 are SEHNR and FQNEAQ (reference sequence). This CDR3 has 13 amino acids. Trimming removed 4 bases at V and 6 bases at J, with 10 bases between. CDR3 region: CASSSGYLNEQFF. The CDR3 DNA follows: TGTGCCAGCAGCTCAGGCTACCTCAATGAGCAGTTCTTC.

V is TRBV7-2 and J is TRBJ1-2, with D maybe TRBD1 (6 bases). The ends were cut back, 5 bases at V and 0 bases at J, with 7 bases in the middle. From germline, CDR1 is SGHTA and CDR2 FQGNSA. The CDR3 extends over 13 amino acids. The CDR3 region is CASSRTANYGYTF. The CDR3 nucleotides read TGTGCCAGCAGCCGGACAGCTAACTATGGCTACACCTTC.

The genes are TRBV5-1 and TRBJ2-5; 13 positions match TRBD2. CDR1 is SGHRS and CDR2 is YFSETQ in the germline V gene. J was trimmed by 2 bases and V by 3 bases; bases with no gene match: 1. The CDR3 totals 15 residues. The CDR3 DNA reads TGCGCCAGCAGCTGGGGACTAGCGGGGCAAGAGACCCAGTACTTC. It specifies CASSWGLAGQETQYF.

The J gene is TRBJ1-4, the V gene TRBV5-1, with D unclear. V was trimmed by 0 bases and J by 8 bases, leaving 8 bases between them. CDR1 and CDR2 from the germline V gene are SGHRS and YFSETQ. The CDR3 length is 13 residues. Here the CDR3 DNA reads TGCGCCAGCAGCTTGGGACAAAGAGAAAAACTGTTTTTT. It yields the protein CASSLGQREKLFF. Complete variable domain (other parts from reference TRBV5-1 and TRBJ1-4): KAGVTQTPRYLIKTRGQQVTLSCSPISGHRSVSWYQQTPGQGLQFLFEYFSETQRNKGNFPGRFSGRQFSNSRSEMNVSTLELGDSALYLCASSLGQREKLFFGSGTQLSVL.

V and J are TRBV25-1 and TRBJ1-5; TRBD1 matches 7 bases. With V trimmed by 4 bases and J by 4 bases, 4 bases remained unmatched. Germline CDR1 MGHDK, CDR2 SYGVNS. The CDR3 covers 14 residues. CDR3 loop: CASSVWDSNQPQHF. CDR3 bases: TGTGCCAGCAGTGTTTGGGACAGTAATCAGCCCCAGCATTTT.

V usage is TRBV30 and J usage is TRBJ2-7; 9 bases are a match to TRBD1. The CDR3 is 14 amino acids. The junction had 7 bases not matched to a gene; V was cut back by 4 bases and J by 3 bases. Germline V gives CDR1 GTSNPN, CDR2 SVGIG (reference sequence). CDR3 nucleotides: TGTGCCTGGACCTCCGGGACAGGGTACTACGAGCAGTACTTC. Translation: CAWTSGTGYYEQYF.

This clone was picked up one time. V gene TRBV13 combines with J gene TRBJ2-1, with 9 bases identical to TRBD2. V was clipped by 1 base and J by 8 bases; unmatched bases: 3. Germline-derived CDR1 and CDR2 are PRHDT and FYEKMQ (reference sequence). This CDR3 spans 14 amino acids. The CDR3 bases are TGTGCCAGCAGCTTAGATCTAGCGGGACATGAGCAGTTCTTC. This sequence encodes CASSLDLAGHEQFF.